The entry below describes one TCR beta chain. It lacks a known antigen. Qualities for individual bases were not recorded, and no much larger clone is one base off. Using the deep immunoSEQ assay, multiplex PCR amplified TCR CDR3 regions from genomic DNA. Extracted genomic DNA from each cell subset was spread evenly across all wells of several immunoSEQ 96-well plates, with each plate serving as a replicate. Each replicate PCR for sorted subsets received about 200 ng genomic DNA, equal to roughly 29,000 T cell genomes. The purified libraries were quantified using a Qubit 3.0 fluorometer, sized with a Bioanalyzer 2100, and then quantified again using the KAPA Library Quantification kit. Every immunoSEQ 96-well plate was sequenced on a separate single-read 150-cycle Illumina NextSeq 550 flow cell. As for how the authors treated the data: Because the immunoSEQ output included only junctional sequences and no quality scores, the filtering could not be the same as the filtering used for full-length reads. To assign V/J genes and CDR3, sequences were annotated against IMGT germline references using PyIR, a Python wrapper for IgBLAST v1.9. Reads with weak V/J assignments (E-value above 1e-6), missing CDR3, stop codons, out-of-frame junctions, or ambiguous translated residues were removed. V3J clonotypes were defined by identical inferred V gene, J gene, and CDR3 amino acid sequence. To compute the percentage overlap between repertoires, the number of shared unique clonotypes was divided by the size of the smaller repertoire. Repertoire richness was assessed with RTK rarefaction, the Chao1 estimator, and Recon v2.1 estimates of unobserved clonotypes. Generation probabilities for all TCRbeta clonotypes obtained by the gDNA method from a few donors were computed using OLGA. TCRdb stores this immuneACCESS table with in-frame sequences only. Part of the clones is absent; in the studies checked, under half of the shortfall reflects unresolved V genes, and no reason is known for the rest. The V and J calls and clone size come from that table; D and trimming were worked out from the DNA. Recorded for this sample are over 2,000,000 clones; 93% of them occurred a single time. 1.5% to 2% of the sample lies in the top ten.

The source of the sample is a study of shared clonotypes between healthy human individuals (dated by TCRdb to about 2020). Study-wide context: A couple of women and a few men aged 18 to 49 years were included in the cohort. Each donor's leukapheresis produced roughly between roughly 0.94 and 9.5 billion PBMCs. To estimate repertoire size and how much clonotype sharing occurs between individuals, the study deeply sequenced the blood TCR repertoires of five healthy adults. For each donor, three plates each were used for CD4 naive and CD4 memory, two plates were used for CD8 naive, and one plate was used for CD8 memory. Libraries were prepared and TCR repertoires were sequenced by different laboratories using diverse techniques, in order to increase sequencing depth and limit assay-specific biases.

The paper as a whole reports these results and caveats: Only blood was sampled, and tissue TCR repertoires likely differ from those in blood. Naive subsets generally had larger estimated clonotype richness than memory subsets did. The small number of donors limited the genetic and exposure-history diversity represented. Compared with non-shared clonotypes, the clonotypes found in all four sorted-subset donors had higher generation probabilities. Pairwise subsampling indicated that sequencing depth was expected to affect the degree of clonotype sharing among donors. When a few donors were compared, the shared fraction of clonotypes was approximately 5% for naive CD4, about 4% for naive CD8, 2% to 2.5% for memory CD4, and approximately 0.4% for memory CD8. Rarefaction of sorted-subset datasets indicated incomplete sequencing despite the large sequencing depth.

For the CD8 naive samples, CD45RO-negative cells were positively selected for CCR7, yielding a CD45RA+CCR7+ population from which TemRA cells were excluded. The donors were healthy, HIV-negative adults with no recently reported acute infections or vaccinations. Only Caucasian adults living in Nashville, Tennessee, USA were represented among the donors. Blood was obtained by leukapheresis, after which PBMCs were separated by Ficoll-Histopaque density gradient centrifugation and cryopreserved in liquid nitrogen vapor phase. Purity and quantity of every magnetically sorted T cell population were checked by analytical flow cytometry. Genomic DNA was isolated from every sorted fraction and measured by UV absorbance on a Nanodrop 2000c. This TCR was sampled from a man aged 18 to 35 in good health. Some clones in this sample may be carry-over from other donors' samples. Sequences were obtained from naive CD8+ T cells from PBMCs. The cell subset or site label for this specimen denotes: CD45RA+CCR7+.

The CDR3 region: CASNKADTQYF. The DNA sequence is TGTGCCAGCAACAAGGCAGATACGCAGTATTTT. The rearrangement combines TRBV5-4 with TRBJ2-3; no D segment can be confidently identified. The germline V gene (reference sequence) provides CDR1 SGHNT and CDR2 YYREEE. The CDR3 numbers 11 residues from cysteine through phenylalanine. Solely the CDR3 DNA is kept, with 33 bases framed from the first base. Cut back by 6 bases and 4 bases, the V and J ends lie 6 bases apart.